This T cell receptor (beta chain) was retrieved from a study of blood T cell repertoires in COVID-19. Study-wide context: Samples representing acute and convalescent COVID-19 were sourced from the United States, Italy and Spain. The cDNA or gDNA used as material had been derived from T cells, B-cell-depleted T cells, or PBMCs.

The repertoire was sequenced with immunoSEQ multiplex PCR; TCRdb's copy has only in-frame clones and lacks some. The table lists around 140,000 clones, roughly 80% of them singletons. The CDR3 runs to 15 residues. The germline CDR1 and CDR2 sequences are SEHNR and FQNEAQ (reference sequence). Trimming cost V 4 bases and J 2 bases, with 14 bases left between them. The sample consisted of peripheral blood. The clonotype was recovered from a man aged 65-85 years who had recovered from COVID-19. V gene TRBV7-9 combines with J gene TRBJ1-2, with unresolved D. CDR3 amino acids: CASSSPTDINYGYTF. The CDR3, as DNA: TGTGCCAGCAGCTCACCAACCGACATCAACTATGGCTACACCTTC.